A single sample gave rise to the 7 T cell receptor beta chains below, sequenced in a study of cytomegalovirus exposure and HLA in healthy donors. PCR involved 60 Vbeta and 13 Jbeta primers. Using immunoSEQ multiplex PCR, the repertoire was profiled, and TCRdb retains in-frame clones only, with some absent. Among around 110,000 clones listed, around 62% were seen once. Sequenced material: PBMCs. All receptors derive from a woman in her thirties or forties in good health and CMV-seropositive.

This chain uses TRBV11-2 with TRBJ2-7, with a possible D match to TRBD2 (6 bases). This CDR3 is built from 15 residues. CDR1 is SGHAT, CDR2 FQNNGV, per germline. Trimming cost V 1 base and J 7 bases, with 17 bases left between them. The CDR3 loop is CASSLGGLGVREQYF. Here the CDR3 DNA reads TGTGCCAGCAGCTTAGGGGGACTGGGCGTGAGGGAGCAGTACTTC.

The J gene is TRBJ2-7, the V gene TRBV28; a weak D match, TRBD2 (5 bases). Germline CDR1 reads MDHEN; CDR2 reads SYDVKM. The V and J ends lost 2 bases and 2 bases respectively, with 13 bases between them. This CDR3 is built from 15 residues. As DNA, the CDR3 is TGTGCCAGCAGTTTACTCCGGACTCCCACCTACGAGCAGTACTTC. Encoded protein: CASSLLRTPTYEQYF.

This chain connects TRBV7-2 to TRBJ2-3; TRBD2 is a possible D gene (5 bases). The CDR3 sequence is 14 residues long. The V gene's germline CDR1 is SGHTA and CDR2 FQGNSA. Trimming cost V 5 bases and J 7 bases, with 16 bases left between them. CDR3 in amino acids: CASSPISGRNTQYF. In nucleotides, the CDR3 is TGTGCCAGCAGCCCAATAAGCGGTAGGAATACGCAGTATTTT.

The CDR3 loop is CASSLLAGRYSNQPQHF. The CDR3 region has the DNA TGTGCCAGCAGCTTATTAGCTGGCCGCTATAGCAATCAGCCCCAGCATTTT. The rearrangement joins TRBV7-6 to TRBJ1-5; D unclear. V shed 2 bases and J shed 0 bases, with 14 bases lying between them. The CDR3 consists of 17 residues. Germline values: CDR1 SGHVS, CDR2 FNYEAQ.

This chain joins TRBV5-4 and TRBJ2-7; 10 bases map to TRBD1. V dropped 4 bases and J dropped 4; count of bases not matched to a gene: 8. The CDR3 spans 15 residues. Germline V gene lookup returns CDR1 SGHNT and CDR2 YYREEE (reference sequence). CDR3 residues: CASSPSPGQGYEQYF. The CDR3, as DNA: TGTGCCAGCAGCCCGTCTCCGGGACAGGGGTACGAGCAGTACTTC.

The J gene is TRBJ1-1, the V gene TRBV5-6; 7 nucleotides align to TRBD1. Germline loops: CDR1 SGHDT, CDR2 YYEEEE. The CDR3 loop spans 16 amino acids. The junction had 12 bases not matched to a gene; V was cut back by 3 bases and J by 4 bases. This CDR3 is CASSSGQKVLRTEAFF. CDR3 coding DNA: TGTGCCAGCAGCTCGGGACAGAAAGTACTTCGCACTGAAGCTTTCTTT. The full variable domain, in which reference TRBV5-6 and TRBJ1-1 provide the parts outside the CDR3, is DAGVTQSPTHLIKTRGQQVTLRCSPKSGHDTVSWYQQALGQGPQFIFQYYEEEERQRGNFPDRFSGHQFPNYSSELNVNALLLGDSALYLCASSSGQKVLRTEAFFGQGTRLTVV.

The table lists this clone with a few counts. V usage is TRBV5-1 and J usage is TRBJ2-7; D call uncertain. Germline V gene data show CDR1 as SGHRS and CDR2 as YFSETQ. The CDR3 runs to 11 residues. V lost 0 bases and J 4 bases, leaving 2 bases between the germline ends. CDR3 sequence: CASSLAYEQYF. In nucleotides, the CDR3 is TGCGCCAGCAGCTTGGCGTACGAGCAGTACTTC.